Below are 7 T cell receptor beta chains sequenced from a single sample in a study of blood T cell repertoires in COVID-19. Assay used: immunoSEQ multiplex PCR; TCRdb lists only in-frame clones, some missing. The repertoire includes roughly 60,000 clones, approximately 86% of them detected once, and roughly 3.7% sits in the top ten. The sequenced material came from peripheral blood. The receptor source for this set is a man aged 35 to 55 with COVID-19, enrolled during active disease.

The genes are TRBV6-1 and TRBJ1-6; possible D gene TRBD1, 5 bases. CDR3 length: 13 residues. CDR1 is MNHNS, CDR2 SASEGT, per germline. With 2 bases removed from V and 11 bases from J, the gap between germline ends came to 10 bases. This CDR3 is CASSEQGSAPLHF. DNA of the CDR3: TGTGCCAGCAGTGAACAGGGTTCGGCACCCCTCCACTTT.

CDR3 DNA: TGTGCCAGCAGCTCGGACAGGGGGAACTATGGCTACACCTTC. As protein: CASSSDRGNYGYTF. V is TRBV7-6 and J is TRBJ1-2, with 10 nucleotides matching TRBD1. The ends lost 4 bases at V and 2 bases at J; junction bases unmatched: 1. Germline loops: CDR1 SGHVS, CDR2 FNYEAQ. The CDR3 runs 14 residues.

This chain joins TRBV20-1 and TRBJ2-5, with D possibly TRBD2 on 7 matching bases. This CDR3 spans 14 amino acids. The germline V gene encodes CDR1 DFQATT and CDR2 SNEGSKA (reference sequence). The ends were cut back, 3 bases at V and 7 bases at J, with 18 bases in the middle. The CDR3 sequence: CSASLRGGGGTQYF. CDR3 DNA sequence: TGCAGTGCTAGTCTTCGGGGAGGGGGGGGGACCCAGTACTTC.

The genes are TRBV19 and TRBJ1-1; TRBD1 aligns across 8 bases. The CDR3 loop spans 13 amino acids. The V segment lost 6 bases and the J segment 4 bases; nucleotides outside the gene matches: 4. Germline V CDR1 and CDR2: LNHDA, SQIVND (reference sequence). The CDR3 region has the DNA TGTGCCAGTAGCCTGCAGGGGGCCACTGAAGCTTTCTTT. Encoded protein: CASSLQGATEAFF.

The CDR3 nucleotides are TGTGCCAGCAGCTTACAACAGGGCACCGGGGAGCTGTTTTTT. Translation gives CASSLQQGTGELFF. The chain combines TRBV7-9 with TRBJ2-2; D is perhaps TRBD1 (6 bases). The CDR3 covers 14 residues. CDR1 is SEHNR and CDR2 is FQNEAQ in the germline V gene (reference sequence). V lost 2 bases to trimming and J lost 4 bases, with 8 bases between them.

This chain joins TRBV6-1 and TRBJ2-5, with TRBD1 as a possible D gene (6 bases). The V end was cut by 1 base, the J end by 2 bases, with 8 bases between. Germline V gives CDR1 MNHNS, CDR2 SASEGT. The CDR3 contains 14 residues. CDR3 nucleotides: TGTGCCAGCAGTGAAGGGACAGCGCAAGAGACCCAGTACTTC. This codes for CASSEGTAQETQYF.

The J gene is TRBJ2-4, the V gene TRBV2, with TRBD2 matching 12 bases. CDR3 length: 19 residues. CDR1 and CDR2 (germline): SNHLY, FYNNEI. Losses at the gene ends were 2 bases for V and 2 bases for J; bases not matched to a gene: 10. The DNA of the CDR3 is TGTGCCAGCAGTGAAATGGCTAGCGGGAGGGCTGGAACCAAAAACATTCAGTACTTC. This codes for CASSEMASGRAGTKNIQYF.